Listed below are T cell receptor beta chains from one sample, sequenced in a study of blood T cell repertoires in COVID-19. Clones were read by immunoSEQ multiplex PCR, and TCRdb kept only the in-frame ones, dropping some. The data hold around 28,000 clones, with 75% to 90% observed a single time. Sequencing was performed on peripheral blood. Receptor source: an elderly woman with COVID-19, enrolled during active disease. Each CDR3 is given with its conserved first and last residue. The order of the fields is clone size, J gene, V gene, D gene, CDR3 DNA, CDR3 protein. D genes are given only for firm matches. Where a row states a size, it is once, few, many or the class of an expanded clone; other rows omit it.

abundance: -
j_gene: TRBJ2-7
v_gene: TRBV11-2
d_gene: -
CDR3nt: TGTGCCAGCAGCTCAACAGGGTTCGACGAGCAGTACTTC
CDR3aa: CASSSTGFDEQYF

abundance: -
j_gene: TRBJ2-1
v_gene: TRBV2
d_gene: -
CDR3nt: TGTGCCAGCATTAACTCCCTGAGCTCCTACAATGAGCAGTTCTTC
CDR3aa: CASINSLSSYNEQFF

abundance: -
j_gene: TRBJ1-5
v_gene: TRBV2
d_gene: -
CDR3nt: TGTGCCAGCACGGGGGGGAGGAATCAGCCCCAGCATTTT
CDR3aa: CASTGGRNQPQHF

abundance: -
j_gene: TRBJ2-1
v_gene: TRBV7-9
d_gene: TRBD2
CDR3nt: TGTGCCAGCAGCTTAGGTTCTAGCGGGGGGGCTAATGAGCAGTTCTTC
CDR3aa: CASSLGSSGGANEQFF

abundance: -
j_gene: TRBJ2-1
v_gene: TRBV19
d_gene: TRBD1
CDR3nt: TGTGCCAGTAGTATAGGAGGGGGCGCGAGGAATGAGCAGTTCTTC
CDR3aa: CASSIGGGARNEQFF

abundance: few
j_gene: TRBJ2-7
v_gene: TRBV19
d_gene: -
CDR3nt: TGTGCCAGTACAGGGGCGGAAAGCTCCTACGAGCAGTACTTC
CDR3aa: CASTGAESSYEQYF

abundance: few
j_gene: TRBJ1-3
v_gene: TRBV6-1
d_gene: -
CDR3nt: TGTGCCAGCAGTGAACGGTTCCCTGCCGACACCATATATTTT
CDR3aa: CASSERFPADTIYF

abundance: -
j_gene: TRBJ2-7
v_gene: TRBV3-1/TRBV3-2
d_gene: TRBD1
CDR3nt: TGTGCCAGCAGCCAGGCGGACAGGGGGCGGTACGAGCAGTACTTC
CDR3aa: CASSQADRGRYEQYF

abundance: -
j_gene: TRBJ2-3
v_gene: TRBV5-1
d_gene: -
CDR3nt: TGCGCCAGCAGCTTGTCCCCAGGTCCGGAGGGTACGCAGTATTTT
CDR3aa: CASSLSPGPEGTQYF

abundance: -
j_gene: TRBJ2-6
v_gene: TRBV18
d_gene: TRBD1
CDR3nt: TGTGCCAGCTCACCACAGGGGGCGAATACAGGGGCCAACGTCCTGACTTTC
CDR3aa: CASSPQGANTGANVLTF

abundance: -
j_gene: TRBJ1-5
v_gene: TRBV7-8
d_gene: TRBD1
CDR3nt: TGTGCCAGCAGCTACGGCTACGGGACAGGGACGGAGCAGCCCCAGCATTTT
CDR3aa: CASSYGYGTGTEQPQHF

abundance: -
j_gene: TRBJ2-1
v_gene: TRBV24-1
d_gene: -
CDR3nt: TGTGCCACCAGTGTGTCCGAGTCCTACAATGAGCAGTTCTTC
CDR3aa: CATSVSESYNEQFF

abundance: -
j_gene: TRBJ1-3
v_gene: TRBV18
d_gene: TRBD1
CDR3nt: TGTGCCACCAACCAACAGGGGGCTGGAAACACCATATATTTT
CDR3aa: CATNQQGAGNTIYF

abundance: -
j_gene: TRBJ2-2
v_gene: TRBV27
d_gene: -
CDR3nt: TGTGCCAGCGGAGGGGTTACCGGGGAGCTGTTTTTT
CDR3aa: CASGGVTGELFF

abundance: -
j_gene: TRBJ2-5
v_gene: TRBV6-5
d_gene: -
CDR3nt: TGTGCCAGCAAAGGCGGGGGCGCCGGGGAGACCCAGTACTTC
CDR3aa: CASKGGGAGETQYF

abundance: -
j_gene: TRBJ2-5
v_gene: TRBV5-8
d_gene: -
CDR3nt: TGTGCCAGCAGCTTCGTGTTGGGGGGGACCCAGTACTTC
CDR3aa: CASSFVLGGTQYF

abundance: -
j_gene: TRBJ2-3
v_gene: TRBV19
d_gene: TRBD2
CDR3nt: TGTGCCAGTAGTATAAGCGGGGGTCGCACAGATACGCAGTATTTT
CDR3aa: CASSISGGRTDTQYF

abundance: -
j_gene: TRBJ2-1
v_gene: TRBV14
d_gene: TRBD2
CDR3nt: TGTGCCAGCAGCCAACCGAGGCGGACTAGCGTCAATGAGCAGTTCTTC
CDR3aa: CASSQPRRTSVNEQFF

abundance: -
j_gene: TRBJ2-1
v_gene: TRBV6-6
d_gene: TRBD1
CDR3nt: TGTGCCACCTCCCGGGACAGTTACAATGAGCAGTTCTTC
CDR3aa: CATSRDSYNEQFF

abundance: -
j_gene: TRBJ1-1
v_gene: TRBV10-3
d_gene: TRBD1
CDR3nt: TGTGCCGCCCTCACAGGGGGAAGAGCTTTCTTT
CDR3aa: CAALTGGRAFF